This T cell receptor (beta chain) was retrieved from a study of glioma-infiltrating T cells. TCR alpha and beta CDR3 regions were amplified from RNA using iRepertoire nested multiplex PCR. Using its own MiXCR run on the multiplex PCR reads, TCRdb lists one record per CDR3 protein. The table includes some 150,000 distinct CDR3 sequences, about 39% detected once. Sample: glioma tissue, nonneoplastic brain tissue, or PBMCs (not recorded which). This receptor was taken from a human donor with low-grade glioma or glioblastoma, undergoing nonglioma brain surgery, or in good health (not recorded which).

This CDR3 reads CARYQGTDGAFF. The CDR3 DNA follows: TGTGCCAGATACCAAGGGACAGACGGAGCTTTCTTT. The chain has TRBV2 and TRBJ1-1, with 7 positions matching TRBD1. V trimming: 9 bases; J trimming: 10 bases; junction bases outside the gene matches: 11. The CDR3 runs to 12 residues. The V gene's germline CDR1 is SNHLY and CDR2 FYNNEI.